This TCR beta chain was sequenced in a study of shared clonotypes between healthy human individuals. Overall study: Used for every donor were three CD4 naive, three CD4 memory, two CD8 naive and one CD8 memory plate. Study observations and caveats: A generally larger estimated richness was seen in naive subsets than in memory subsets.

The naive CD8 subset, CD45RO-negative cells positively selected for CCR7, excluded terminally differentiated effector memory CD45RA+ cells. J lost 5 bases, V lost 3 bases, and 1 base had no gene match. CDR1 MDHEN and CDR2 SYDVKM come from the germline V gene. The CDR3 has 15 amino acids. Assay execution proceeded at the deep level. For sorted subsets, approximately 0.2 ug DNA per replicate equaled about 31,000 T cell genomes. The assay was immunoSEQ multiplex PCR, and TCRdb's table has in-frame clones only and misses some. The top ten hold 1% to 1.5% of the sample, which has some 1,900,000 clones, about 95% seen once. On this clone: Its antigen is unknown.

The chain couples TRBV28 to TRBJ2-3; 14 bases fit TRBD2. Source material: naive CD8+ T cells sorted from blood. The sequence derives from a young man in good health. DNA for the CDR3: TGTGCCAGCAGTTTGACTAGCGGGGGGGAAGATACGCAGTATTTT. Its protein is CASSLTSGGEDTQYF.